The clone carrying this T cell receptor beta chain was seen ten or more times. The data were obtained in a study of blood T cell repertoires in COVID-19. Study context: Acute-phase and convalescent COVID-19 samples originated in the United States, Italy and Spain. The cDNA or gDNA used as material had been derived from T cells, B-cell-depleted T cells, or PBMCs.

Method: immunoSEQ multiplex PCR; TCRdb's copy keeps in-frame clones and lacks some. Seen here are approximately 250,000 clones, 65% to 90% observed once, and the top ten hold roughly 5.3%. Patients of the Seattle cohort, enrolled during active infection, were followed longitudinally. The receptor was derived from a man between 45 and 60 years old with COVID-19, enrolled during active disease. Sequencing was carried out using peripheral blood.

CDR3 in DNA: TGCGCCAGCAGCTTGGGGAGAAGCACAGATACGCAGTATTTT. Encoded protein: CASSLGRSTDTQYF. The V call is TRBV5-1, the J call TRBJ2-3, with D unresolved. Germline-derived CDR1 and CDR2 are SGHRS and YFSETQ. This CDR3 region has 14 residues. Trimming removed 0 bases from V and 0 bases from J, with 5 bases in between.